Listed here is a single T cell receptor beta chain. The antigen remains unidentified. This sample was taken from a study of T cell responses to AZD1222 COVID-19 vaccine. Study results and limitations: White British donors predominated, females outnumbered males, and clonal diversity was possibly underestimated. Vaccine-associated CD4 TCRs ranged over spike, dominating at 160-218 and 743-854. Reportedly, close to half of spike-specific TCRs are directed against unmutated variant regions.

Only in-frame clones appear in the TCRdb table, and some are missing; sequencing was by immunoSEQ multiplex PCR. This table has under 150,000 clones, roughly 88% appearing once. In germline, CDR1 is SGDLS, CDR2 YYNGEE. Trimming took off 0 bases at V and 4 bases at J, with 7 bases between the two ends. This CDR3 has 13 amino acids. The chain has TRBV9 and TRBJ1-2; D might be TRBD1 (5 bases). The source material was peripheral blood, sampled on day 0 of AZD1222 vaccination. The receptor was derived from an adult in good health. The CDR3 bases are TGTGCCAGCAGCGTAGATAGGGGCTATGGCTACACCTTC. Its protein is CASSVDRGYGYTF. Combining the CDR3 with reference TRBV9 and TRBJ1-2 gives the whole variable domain DSGVTQTPKHLITATGQRVTLRCSPRSGDLSVYWYQQSLDQGLQFLIQYYNGEERAKGNILERFSAQQFPDLHSELNLSSLELGDSALYFCASSVDRGYGYTFGSGTRLTVV.